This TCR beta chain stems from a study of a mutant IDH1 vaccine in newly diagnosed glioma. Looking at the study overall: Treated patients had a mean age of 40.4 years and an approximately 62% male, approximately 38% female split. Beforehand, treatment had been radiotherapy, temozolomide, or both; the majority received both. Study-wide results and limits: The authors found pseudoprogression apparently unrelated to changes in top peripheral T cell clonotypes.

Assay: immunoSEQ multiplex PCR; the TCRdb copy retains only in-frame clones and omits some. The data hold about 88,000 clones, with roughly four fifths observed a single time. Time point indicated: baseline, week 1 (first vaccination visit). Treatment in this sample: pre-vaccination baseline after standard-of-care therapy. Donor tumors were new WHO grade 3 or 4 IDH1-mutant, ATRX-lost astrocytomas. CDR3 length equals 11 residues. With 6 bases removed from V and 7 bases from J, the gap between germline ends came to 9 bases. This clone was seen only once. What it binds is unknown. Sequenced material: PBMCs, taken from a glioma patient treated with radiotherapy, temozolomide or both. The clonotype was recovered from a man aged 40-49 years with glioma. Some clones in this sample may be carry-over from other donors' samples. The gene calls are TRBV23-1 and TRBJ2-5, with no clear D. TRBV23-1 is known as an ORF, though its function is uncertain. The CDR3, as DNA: TGCGCCAGCAGCCTGGAAGGGACCCAGTACTTC. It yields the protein CASSLEGTQYF.